This TCR beta chain was sequenced during a study of neurological immune-mediated disorders. Whole-study results and caveats: The most TCR clonal expansion was seen in HTLV-1-associated myelopathy, and the least was seen in multiple sclerosis, which fell below healthy controls.

This clonotype was detected many times. Its antigen is not identified. A single run covered 15-18 subjects with over 180 million TCR-beta sequences. TCRdb independently ran MiXCR on the 5' RACE reads; one entry per CDR3 protein. The data contain under 60,000 distinct CDR3 sequences, roughly 25% of them singletons. V lost 5 bases to trimming and J lost 9 bases; unmatched junction nucleotides: 14. This CDR3 has 16 residues. Looked up from germline, CDR1 is SGHRS and CDR2 is YFSETQ. PBMCs stored at -80 C, numbering 2 million, were the origin of the unsorted libraries. The chain is built from TRBV5-1 and TRBJ2-1, with 10 bases identical to TRBD2. The clonotype originates from a woman in her seventies in good health. Material: PBMCs. The CDR3 spells CASSMASGSRTSEQFF. The CDR3, as DNA: TGCGCCAGCAGTATGGCTAGCGGGAGCCGAACGAGTGAGCAGTTCTTC.